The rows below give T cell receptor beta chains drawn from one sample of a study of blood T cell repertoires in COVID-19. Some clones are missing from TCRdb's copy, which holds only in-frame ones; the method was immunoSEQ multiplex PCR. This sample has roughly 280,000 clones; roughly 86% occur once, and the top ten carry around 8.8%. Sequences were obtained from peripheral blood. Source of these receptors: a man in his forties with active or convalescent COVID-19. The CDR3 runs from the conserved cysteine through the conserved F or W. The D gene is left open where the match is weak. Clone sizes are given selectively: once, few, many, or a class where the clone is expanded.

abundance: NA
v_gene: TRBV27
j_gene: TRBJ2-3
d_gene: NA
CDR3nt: TGTGCCAGCAGTTTATTAGGGGGTTCCATCCAGTATTTT
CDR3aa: CASSLLGGSIQYF

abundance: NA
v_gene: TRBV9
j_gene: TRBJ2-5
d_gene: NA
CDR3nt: TGTGCCAGCAGCGTAGAAGGGGTGGGGGAGACCCAGTACTTC
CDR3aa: CASSVEGVGETQYF

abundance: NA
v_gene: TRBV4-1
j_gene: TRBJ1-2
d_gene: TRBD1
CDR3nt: TGCGCCAGCAGCCGAACCGAGGGACAGGGTGACTATGGCTACACCTTC
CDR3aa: CASSRTEGQGDYGYTF

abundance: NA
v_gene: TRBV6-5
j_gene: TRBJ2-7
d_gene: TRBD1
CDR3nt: TGTGCCATTCGGGGGACAGGGGGTCGCGAGCAGTACTTC
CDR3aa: CAIRGTGGREQYF

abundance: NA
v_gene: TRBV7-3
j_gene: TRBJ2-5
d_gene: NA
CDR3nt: TGTGCCAGCAGCTTAAGTCGGTTTGAGACCCAGTACTTC
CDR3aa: CASSLSRFETQYF

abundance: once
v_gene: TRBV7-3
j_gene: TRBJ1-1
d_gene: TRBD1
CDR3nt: TGTGCCAGCAGCTCCTTACCGGGACAGCTAAACACTGAAGCTTTCTTT
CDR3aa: CASSSLPGQLNTEAFF

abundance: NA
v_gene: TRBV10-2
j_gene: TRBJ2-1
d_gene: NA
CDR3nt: TGCGCCAGCAGTGACCTACTAGGGCGCGTTGAGCAGTTCTTC
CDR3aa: CASSDLLGRVEQFF

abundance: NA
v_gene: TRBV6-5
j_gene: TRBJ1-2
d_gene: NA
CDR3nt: TGTGCCAGCAGTTACTCTGGGGGGAGTTACTATGGCTACACCTTC
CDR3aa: CASSYSGGSYYGYTF

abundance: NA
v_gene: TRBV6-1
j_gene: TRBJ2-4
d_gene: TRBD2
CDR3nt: TGTGCCAGCAGTGAATTGGAGGCGGGAGGGGCCAAAAACATTCAGTACTTC
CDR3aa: CASSELEAGGAKNIQYF

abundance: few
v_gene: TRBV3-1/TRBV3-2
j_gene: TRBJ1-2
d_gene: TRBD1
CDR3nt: TGTGCCAGCAGCACCCGGACAGGGCATGGCTACACCTTC
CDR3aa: CASSTRTGHGYTF

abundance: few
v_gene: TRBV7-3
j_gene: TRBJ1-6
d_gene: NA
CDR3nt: TGTGCCAGCAGCCCCCGAGGCAGGGGCAATTCACCCCTCCACTTT
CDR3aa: CASSPRGRGNSPLHF

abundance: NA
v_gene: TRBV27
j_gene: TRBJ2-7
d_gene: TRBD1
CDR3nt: TGTGCCAGCAGTTTATACGGGACAGTAAGCTCCTACGAGCAGTACTTC
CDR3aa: CASSLYGTVSSYEQYF

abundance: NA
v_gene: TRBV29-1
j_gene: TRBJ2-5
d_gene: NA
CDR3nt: TGCAGCGTCGAGGGGGGGGGCGACATTGAGGTCGGGACCCAGTACTTC
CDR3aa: CSVEGGGDIEVGTQYF

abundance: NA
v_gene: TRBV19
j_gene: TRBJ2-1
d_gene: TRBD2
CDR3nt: TGTGCCAGTAGTTCGACAGCGGGAGGATACAATGAGCAGTTCTTC
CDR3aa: CASSSTAGGYNEQFF

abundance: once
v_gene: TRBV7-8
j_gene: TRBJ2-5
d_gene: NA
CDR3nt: TGTGCCAGCAGTAGGAGCGGAACGTACCAAGAGACCCAGTACTTC
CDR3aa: CASSRSGTYQETQYF

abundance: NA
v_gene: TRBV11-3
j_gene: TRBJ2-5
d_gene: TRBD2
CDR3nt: TGTGCCAGCAGCTCCCCCGGGACTAGCGGGGGAATAGAGACCCAGTACTTC
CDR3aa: CASSSPGTSGGIETQYF

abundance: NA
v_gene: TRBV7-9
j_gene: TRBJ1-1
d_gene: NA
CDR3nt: TGTGCCAGCAGCTTAGATGACGGGAAGTCTGGAGCTTTCTTT
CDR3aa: CASSLDDGKSGAFF

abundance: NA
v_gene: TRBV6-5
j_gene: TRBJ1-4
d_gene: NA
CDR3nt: TGTGCCAGCAGGCCGCAGGGTTGGAATGAAAAACTGTTTTTT
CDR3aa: CASRPQGWNEKLFF

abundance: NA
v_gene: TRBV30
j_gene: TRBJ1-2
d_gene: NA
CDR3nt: TGTGCCTGGATAACGGGGGAGCGGTACTATGGCTACACCTTC
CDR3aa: CAWITGERYYGYTF

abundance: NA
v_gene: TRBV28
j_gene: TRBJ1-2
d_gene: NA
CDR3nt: TGTGCCAGCAGTCCACTGGGACAATGGGGAGGCTACACCTTC
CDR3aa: CASSPLGQWGGYTF

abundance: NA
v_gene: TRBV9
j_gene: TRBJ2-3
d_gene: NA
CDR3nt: TGTGCCAGCAGCGCCGGAGGGGCTATAGGCACAGATACGCAGTATTTT
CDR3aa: CASSAGGAIGTDTQYF

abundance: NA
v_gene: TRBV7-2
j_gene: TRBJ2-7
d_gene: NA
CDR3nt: TGTGCCAGCAGCGCGGGACGGACTCAGTACTTC
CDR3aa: CASSAGRTQYF

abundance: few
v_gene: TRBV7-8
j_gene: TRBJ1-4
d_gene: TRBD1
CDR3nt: TGTGCCAGCAGCTTGGGGACAGTTGAAAAACTGTTTTTT
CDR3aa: CASSLGTVEKLFF

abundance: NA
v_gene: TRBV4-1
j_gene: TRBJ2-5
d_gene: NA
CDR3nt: TGCGCCAGCAGCCAAGATTGGTCTAGCGCGCAAGAGACCCAGTACTTC
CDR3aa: CASSQDWSSAQETQYF